This T cell receptor beta chain was found in a study of T cells in Graves' hyperthyroidism and ophthalmopathy. RNA transcripts provided the source from which TCR beta CDR3 regions were amplified. With the HTBI primer set, the TCR CDR3 went through a first round of RT-PCR. TCRdb re-called the multiplex PCR reads through MiXCR, storing one row per CDR3 protein. The sample includes some 800,000 distinct CDR3 sequences, around 39% of them seen just once. The CDR3 has 21 residues. V was pared by 3 bases and J by 1 base, with 18 bases of the junction left unmatched. CDR1 and CDR2 (germline): SGHDN, FVKESK. This receptor was identified in a man aged 18 to 29 with Graves' hyperthyroidism. The chain has TRBV14 and TRBJ1-5; 10 bases line up with TRBD1. What was sequenced was blood. CDR3 coding DNA: TGTGCCAGCAGCCACGCCTCTGGGGACAGGGGAGGAAGGTGGAGCAATCAGCCCCAGCATTTT. Residues: CASSHASGDRGGRWSNQPQHF. The complete variable domain, with remaining parts taken from reference TRBV14 and TRBJ1-5, reads EAGVTQFPSHSVIEKGQTVTLRCDPISGHDNLYWYRRVMGKEIKFLLHFVKESKQDESGMPNNRFLAERTGGTYSTLKVQPAELEDSGVYFCASSHASGDRGGRWSNQPQHFGDGTRLSIL.